The T cell receptor (beta chain) under discussion was sequenced for a study of blood T cell repertoires in COVID-19. With 0 bases clipped from V and 7 bases from J, the junction kept 9 bases outside the gene matches. CDR1 is SGHRS and CDR2 is YFSETQ in the germline V gene. The CDR3 is 16 amino acids. Each participant's cohort was designated according to participant-reported clinical history. Recovery meant two consecutive negative NP/OP PCR tests, professional clearance, or resolved symptoms. Assay used: immunoSEQ multiplex PCR; TCRdb lists only in-frame clones, some missing. This sample has 280,000 or so clones; about 83% occur once, and the top ten carry approximately 6%.

Input material: PBMCs or T cells enriched from blood (not recorded which). The sequence came from a woman between 40 and 50 years old who had recovered from COVID-19. The chain joins TRBV5-1 to TRBJ2-2, with 7 bases that match TRBD2. The CDR3 reads CASSLASAGVDGELFF. The CDR3 region has the DNA TGCGCCAGCAGCTTGGCCTCGGCGGGAGTGGACGGGGAGCTGTTTTTT.